The clone carrying this TCR beta chain was observed a few times. This entry belongs to a study of blood T cells in healthy people across ages. Sample-barcoded 5' priming and a J-beta primer mix drove a second PCR of roughly 7 to 11 cycles. A minimum of 2.5 million CDR3-containing paired-end reads was obtained for each sample. Each CDR3 protein is one row after TCRdb ran MiXCR on the 5' RACE reads. The sample lists fewer than 750,000 distinct CDR3 sequences; around 48% were seen once. The sequencing input was blood. The TCR comes from an elderly man in good health.

For the CDR3, the DNA is TGTGCCAGCAGTTTATCGCTTGGCAGGGCGCGAGAGCAGTACTTC. As protein: CASSLSLGRAREQYF. The chain employs TRBV27 and TRBJ2-7; possibly TRBD1 for D (5 bases). The CDR3 runs 15 residues. V dropped 0 bases and J dropped 7 bases, with 16 bases sitting between them. Germline V gives CDR1 MNHEY, CDR2 SMNVEV (reference sequence).